The rows below give T cell receptor beta chains drawn from one sample of a study of blood T cell repertoires in COVID-19. TCRdb's table, derived via immunoSEQ multiplex PCR, lists solely in-frame clones and lacks some. The sample records about 220,000 clones, roughly 84% being singletons. Sequenced: PBMCs or T cells enriched from blood (not recorded which). All receptors come from a woman aged 40 to 50 who had recovered from COVID-19. Each CDR3 is given with its conserved first and last residue. The order of the fields is clone size, V gene, J gene, D gene, CDR3 DNA, CDR3 protein. The D gene is left open where the match is weak. Size tells how often a clone was seen (once, few, many) or the class of an expanded clone, and some rows leave it out.

abundance: -; v_gene: TRBV6-6; j_gene: TRBJ1-1; d_gene: -; CDR3nt: TGTGCCAGCAGCCTCTCTGACACTGAAGCTTTCTTT; CDR3aa: CASSLSDTEAFF
abundance: -; v_gene: TRBV21-1; j_gene: TRBJ1-1; d_gene: -; CDR3nt: TGTGCCAGCAGCAAAATTTACAGGGCCGCTGAAGCTTTCTTT; CDR3aa: CASSKIYRAAEAFF
abundance: -; v_gene: TRBV7-9; j_gene: TRBJ2-7; d_gene: TRBD2; CDR3nt: TGTGCCAGCAGCTTAGCGTCGGGAGGGCCTGGGGAGCAGTACTTC; CDR3aa: CASSLASGGPGEQYF
abundance: -; v_gene: TRBV29-1; j_gene: TRBJ2-5; d_gene: -; CDR3nt: TGCAGCGTTCTAGCTTGGGATTCCCAAGAGACCCAGTACTTC; CDR3aa: CSVLAWDSQETQYF
abundance: -; v_gene: TRBV30; j_gene: TRBJ2-3; d_gene: -; CDR3nt: TGTGCCTGGAGGGTCGCGGATACGCAGTATTTT; CDR3aa: CAWRVADTQYF
abundance: -; v_gene: TRBV28; j_gene: TRBJ2-7; d_gene: TRBD2; CDR3nt: TGTGCCAGCAGTGCAATGACTAGCGGGAGTCTATACGAGCAGTACTTC; CDR3aa: CASSAMTSGSLYEQYF
abundance: -; v_gene: TRBV6-2/TRBV6-3; j_gene: TRBJ1-6; d_gene: -; CDR3nt: TGTGCCAGCAGTTATGCCCTCGGGTCGGTGATTGGATCACCCCTCCACTTT; CDR3aa: CASSYALGSVIGSPLHF
abundance: -; v_gene: TRBV5-4; j_gene: TRBJ1-6; d_gene: -; CDR3nt: TGTGCCAGCAGCACCAGAAGTTCACCCCTCCACTTT; CDR3aa: CASSTRSSPLHF
abundance: -; v_gene: TRBV28; j_gene: TRBJ1-4; d_gene: -; CDR3nt: TGTGCCAGTTCCCTTCCCCGGACAGTCTCTAATGAAAAACTGTTTTTT; CDR3aa: CASSLPRTVSNEKLFF
abundance: once; v_gene: TRBV7-9; j_gene: TRBJ2-3; d_gene: TRBD1; CDR3nt: TGTGCCAGCAGCTTAGGGACAGGTAGCACAGATACGCAGTATTTT; CDR3aa: CASSLGTGSTDTQYF